The table lists the clone carrying this T cell receptor (beta chain) with a few counts. The data were obtained in a study of T cell repertoires in cytomegalovirus infection. Using its own MiXCR run on the reads, TCRdb lists one record per CDR3 protein. The sample yields approximately 180,000 distinct CDR3 sequences, about 15% seen once. This CDR3 has 13 amino acids. Looked up from germline, CDR1 is MNHEY and CDR2 is SVGEGT. V shed 8 bases, J shed 3 bases, and the junction held 3 bases outside the gene matches. V gene TRBV6-2 or TRBV6-3 combines with J gene TRBJ2-1; 8 bases match TRBD1. The clonotype was recovered from a human donor in good health (CMV status not recorded). Some clones in this sample may be carry-over from other donors' samples. The source material was CD8+ T cells from PBMCs. The CDR3 DNA follows: TGTGCCAGCGCAGGGGGCCTCTACAATGAGCAGTTCTTC. It codes for CASAGGLYNEQFF.